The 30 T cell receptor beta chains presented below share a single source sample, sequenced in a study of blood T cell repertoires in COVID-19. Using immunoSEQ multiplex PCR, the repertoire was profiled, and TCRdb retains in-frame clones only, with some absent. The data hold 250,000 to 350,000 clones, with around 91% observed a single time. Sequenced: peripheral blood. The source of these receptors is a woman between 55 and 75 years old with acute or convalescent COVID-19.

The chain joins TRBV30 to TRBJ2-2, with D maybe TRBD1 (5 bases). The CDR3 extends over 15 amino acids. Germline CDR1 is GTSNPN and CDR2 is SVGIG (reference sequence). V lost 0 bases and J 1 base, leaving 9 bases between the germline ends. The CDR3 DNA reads TGTGCCTGGAGTGTACAGGTCAGGAACACCGGGGAGCTGTTTTTT. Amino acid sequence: CAWSVQVRNTGELFF.

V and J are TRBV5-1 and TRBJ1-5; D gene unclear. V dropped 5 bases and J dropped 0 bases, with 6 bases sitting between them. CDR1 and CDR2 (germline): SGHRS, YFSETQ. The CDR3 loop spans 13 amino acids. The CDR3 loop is CASSRYSNQPQHF. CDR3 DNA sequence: TGCGCCAGCAGTCGGTATAGCAATCAGCCCCAGCATTTT. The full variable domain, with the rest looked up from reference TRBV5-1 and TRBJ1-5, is KAGVTQTPRYLIKTRGQQVTLSCSPISGHRSVSWYQQTPGQGLQFLFEYFSETQRNKGNFPGRFSGRQFSNSRSEMNVSTLELGDSALYLCASSRYSNQPQHFGDGTRLSIL.

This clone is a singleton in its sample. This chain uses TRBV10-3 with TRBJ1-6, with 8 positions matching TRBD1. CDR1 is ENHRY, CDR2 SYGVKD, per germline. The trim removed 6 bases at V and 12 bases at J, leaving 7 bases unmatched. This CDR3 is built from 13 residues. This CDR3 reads CAIRPDRAKPLHF. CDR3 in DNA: TGTGCCATCAGGCCGGACAGGGCGAAACCCCTCCACTTT.

CDR3 DNA sequence: TGTGCCACCAGTGATCCGGGACTAGCGGCTATCAATGAGCAGTTCTTC. Translated: CATSDPGLAAINEQFF. V usage is TRBV24-1 and J usage is TRBJ2-1; 11 bases align to TRBD2. Trimming cost V 3 bases and J 6 bases; bases outside gene matches: 6. CDR1 is KGHDR and CDR2 is SFDVKD in the germline V gene. The CDR3 loop spans 16 amino acids.

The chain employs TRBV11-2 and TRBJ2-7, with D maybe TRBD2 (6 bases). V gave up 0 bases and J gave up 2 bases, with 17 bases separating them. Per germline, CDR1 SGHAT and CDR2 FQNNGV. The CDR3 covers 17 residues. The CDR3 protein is CASSLDAWLATAYEQYF. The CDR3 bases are TGTGCCAGCAGCTTAGACGCTTGGCTAGCGACCGCCTACGAGCAGTACTTC.

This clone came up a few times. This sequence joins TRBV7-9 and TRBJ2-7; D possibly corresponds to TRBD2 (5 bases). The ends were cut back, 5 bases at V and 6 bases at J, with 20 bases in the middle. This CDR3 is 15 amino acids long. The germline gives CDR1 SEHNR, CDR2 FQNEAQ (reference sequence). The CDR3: CASSSMEVGRSEQYF. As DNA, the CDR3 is TGTGCCAGCAGCAGTATGGAGGTCGGACGCTCCGAGCAGTACTTC. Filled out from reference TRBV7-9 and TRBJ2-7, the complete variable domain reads DTGVSQNPRHKITKRGQNVTFRCDPISEHNRLYWYRQTLGQGPEFLTYFQNEAQLEKSRLLSDRFSAERPKGSFSTLEIQRTEQGDSAMYLCASSSMEVGRSEQYFGPGTRLTVT.

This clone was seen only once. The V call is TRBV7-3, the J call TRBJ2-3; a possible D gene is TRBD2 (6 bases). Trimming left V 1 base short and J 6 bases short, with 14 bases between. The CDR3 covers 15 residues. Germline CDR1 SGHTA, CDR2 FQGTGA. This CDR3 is CASSLSAGRLDTQYF. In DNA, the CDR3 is TGTGCCAGCAGCTTAAGTGCCGGGAGATTGGATACGCAGTATTTT.

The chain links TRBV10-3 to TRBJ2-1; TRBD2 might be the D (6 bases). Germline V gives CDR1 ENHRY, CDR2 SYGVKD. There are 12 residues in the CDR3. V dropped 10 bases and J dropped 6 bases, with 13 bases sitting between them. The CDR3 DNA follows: TGTGCCAATGCCCGGGACTCCAATGAGCAGTTCTTC. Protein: CANARDSNEQFF.

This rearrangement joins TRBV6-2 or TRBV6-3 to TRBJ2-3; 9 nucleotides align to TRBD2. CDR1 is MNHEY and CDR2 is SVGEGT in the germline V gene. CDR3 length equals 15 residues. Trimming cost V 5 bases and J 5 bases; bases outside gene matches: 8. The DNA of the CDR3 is TGTGCCAGCAGTCAAGGGACTAGCATACTAGATACGCAGTATTTT. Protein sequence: CASSQGTSILDTQYF.

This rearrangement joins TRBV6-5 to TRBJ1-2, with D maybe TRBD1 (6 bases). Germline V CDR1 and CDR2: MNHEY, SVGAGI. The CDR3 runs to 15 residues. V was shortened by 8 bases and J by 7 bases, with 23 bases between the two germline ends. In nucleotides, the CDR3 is TGTGCCAGCGCAACGAACCCAGGGGCCCTCGGTGGCTACACCTTC. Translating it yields CASATNPGALGGYTF.

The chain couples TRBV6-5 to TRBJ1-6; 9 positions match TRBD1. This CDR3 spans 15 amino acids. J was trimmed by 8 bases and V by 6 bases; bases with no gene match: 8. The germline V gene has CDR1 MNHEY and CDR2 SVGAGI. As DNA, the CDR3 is TGTGCCAGCAGAAGCGGACAGGGGATTTATTCACCCCTCCACTTT. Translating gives CASRSGQGIYSPLHF.

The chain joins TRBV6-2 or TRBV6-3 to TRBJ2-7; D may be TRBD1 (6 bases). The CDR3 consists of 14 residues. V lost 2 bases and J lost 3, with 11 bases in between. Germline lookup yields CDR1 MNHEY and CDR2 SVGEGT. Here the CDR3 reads CASSYAQGRYEQYF. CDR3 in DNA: TGTGCCAGCAGTTACGCACAGGGCCGCTACGAGCAGTACTTC.

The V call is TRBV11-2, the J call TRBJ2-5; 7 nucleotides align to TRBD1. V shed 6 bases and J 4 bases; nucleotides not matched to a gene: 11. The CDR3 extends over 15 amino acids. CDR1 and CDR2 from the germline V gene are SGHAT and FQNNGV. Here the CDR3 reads CASRPIQGNGETQYF. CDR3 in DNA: TGTGCCAGCAGGCCCATACAGGGGAACGGAGAGACCCAGTACTTC.

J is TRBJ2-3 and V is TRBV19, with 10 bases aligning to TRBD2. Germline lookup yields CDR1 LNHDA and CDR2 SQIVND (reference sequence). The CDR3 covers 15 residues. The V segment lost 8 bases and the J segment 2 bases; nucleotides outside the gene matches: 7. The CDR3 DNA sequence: TGTGCCAGTGTACCTAGCGGGAGCAACACAGATACGCAGTATTTT. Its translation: CASVPSGSNTDTQYF. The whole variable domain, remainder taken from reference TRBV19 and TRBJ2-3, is DGGITQSPKYLFRKEGQNVTLSCEQNLNHDAMYWYRQDPGQGLRLIYYSQIVNDFQKGDIAEGYSVSREKKESFPLTVTSAQKNPTAFYLCASVPSGSNTDTQYFGPGTRLTVL.

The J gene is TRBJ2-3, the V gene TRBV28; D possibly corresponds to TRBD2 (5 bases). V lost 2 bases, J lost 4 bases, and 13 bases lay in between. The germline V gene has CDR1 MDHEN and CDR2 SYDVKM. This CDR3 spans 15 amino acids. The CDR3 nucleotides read TGTGCCAGCAGTTTAGTTGGGAGCCCCCCAGATACGCAGTATTTT. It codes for CASSLVGSPPDTQYF. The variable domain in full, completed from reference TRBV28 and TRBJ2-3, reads DVKVTQSSRYLVKRTGEKVFLECVQDMDHENMFWYRQDPGLGLRLIYFSYDVKMKEKGDIPEGYSVSREKKERFSLILESASTNQTSMYLCASSLVGSPPDTQYFGPGTRLTVL.

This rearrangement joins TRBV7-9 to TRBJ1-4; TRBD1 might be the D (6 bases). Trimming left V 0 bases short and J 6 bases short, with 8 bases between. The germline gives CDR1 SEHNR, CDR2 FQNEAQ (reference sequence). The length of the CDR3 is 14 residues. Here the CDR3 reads CASSLAAGDEKLFF. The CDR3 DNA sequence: TGTGCCAGCAGCTTAGCGGCAGGGGATGAAAAACTGTTTTTT.

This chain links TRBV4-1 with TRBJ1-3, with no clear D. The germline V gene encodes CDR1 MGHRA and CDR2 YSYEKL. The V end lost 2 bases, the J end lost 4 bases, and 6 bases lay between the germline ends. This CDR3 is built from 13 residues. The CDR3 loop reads CASSQTEGNTIYF. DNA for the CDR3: TGCGCCAGCAGCCAAACCGAGGGAAACACCATATATTTT.

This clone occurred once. The CDR3 here is CASSPPSRGGDEQFF. The CDR3 DNA reads TGTGCCAGCAGCCCCCCCTCCAGGGGTGGCGATGAGCAGTTCTTC. The V call is TRBV7-9, the J call TRBJ2-1; TRBD1 might be the D (6 bases). This CDR3 has 15 amino acids. The germline V and J ends were trimmed by 5 bases and 8 bases, with 19 bases remaining between them. Germline values: CDR1 SEHNR, CDR2 FQNEAQ (reference sequence).

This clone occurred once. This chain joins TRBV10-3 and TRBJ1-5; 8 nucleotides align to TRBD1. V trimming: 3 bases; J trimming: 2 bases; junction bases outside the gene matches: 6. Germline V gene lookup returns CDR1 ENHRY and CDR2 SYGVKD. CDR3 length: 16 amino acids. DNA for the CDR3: TGTGCCATCAGTGATAACAGGGGGGAAGGCAATCAGCCCCAGCATTTT. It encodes CAISDNRGEGNQPQHF.

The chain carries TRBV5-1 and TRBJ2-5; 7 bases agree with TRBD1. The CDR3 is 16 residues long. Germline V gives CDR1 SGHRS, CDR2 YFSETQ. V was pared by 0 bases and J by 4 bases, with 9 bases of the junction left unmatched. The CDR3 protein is CASSLGQGSGGETQYF. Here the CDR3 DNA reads TGCGCCAGCAGCTTGGGACAGGGTTCGGGCGGAGAGACCCAGTACTTC.

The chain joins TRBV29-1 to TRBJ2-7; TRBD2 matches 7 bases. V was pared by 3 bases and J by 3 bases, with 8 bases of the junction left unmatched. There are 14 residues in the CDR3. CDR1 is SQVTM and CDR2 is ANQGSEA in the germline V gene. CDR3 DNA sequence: TGCAGCGTTGATGTGCAGGGAGGGGACTACGAGCAGTACTTC. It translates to CSVDVQGGDYEQYF.

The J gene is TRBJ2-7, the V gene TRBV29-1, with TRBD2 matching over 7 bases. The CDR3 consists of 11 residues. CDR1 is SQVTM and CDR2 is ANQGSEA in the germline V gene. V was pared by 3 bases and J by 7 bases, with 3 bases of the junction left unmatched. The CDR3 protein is CSVDRGDEQYF. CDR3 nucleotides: TGCAGCGTTGACCGGGGGGATGAGCAGTACTTC.

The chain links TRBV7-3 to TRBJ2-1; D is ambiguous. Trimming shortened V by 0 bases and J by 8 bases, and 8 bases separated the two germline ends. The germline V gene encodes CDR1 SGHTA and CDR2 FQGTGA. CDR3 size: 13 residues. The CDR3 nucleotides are TGTGCCAGCAGCTTAACTAGATCCGATGAGCAGTTCTTC. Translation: CASSLTRSDEQFF.

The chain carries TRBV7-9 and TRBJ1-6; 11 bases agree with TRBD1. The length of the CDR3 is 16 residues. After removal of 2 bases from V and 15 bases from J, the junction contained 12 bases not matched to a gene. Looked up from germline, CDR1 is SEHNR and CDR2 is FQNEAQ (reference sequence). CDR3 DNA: TGTGCCAGCAGCTTACCCGGACAGGGGGCGACCTCGAACCTCCACTTT. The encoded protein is CASSLPGQGATSNLHF.

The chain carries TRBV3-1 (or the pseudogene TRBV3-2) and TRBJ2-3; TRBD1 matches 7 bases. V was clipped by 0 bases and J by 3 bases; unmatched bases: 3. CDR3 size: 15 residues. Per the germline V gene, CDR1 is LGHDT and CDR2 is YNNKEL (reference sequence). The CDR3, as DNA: TGTGCCAGCAGCCAAGATGGCAGGGGGACAGATACGCAGTATTTT. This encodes CASSQDGRGTDTQYF.

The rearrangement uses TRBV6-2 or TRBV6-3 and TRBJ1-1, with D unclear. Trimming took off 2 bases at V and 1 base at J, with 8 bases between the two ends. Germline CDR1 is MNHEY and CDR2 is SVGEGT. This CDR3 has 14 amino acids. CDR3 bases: TGTGCCAGCAGTTACCCCAGGTCGAACACTGAAGCTTTCTTT. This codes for CASSYPRSNTEAFF.

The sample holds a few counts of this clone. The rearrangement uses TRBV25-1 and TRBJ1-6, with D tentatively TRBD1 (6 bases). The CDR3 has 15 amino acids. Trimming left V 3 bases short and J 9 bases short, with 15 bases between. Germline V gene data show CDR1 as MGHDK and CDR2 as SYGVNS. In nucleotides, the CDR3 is TGTGCCAGCAGTGAGGGTACAGGGAGGGTTTCACCCCTCCACTTT. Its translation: CASSEGTGRVSPLHF.

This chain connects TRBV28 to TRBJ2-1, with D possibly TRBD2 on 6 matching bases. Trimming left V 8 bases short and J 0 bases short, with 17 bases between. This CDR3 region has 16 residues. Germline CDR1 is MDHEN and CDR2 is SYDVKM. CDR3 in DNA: TGTGCCAGCCCCGGCCTGGGACTCGGCTCCTACAATGAGCAGTTCTTC. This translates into CASPGLGLGSYNEQFF.

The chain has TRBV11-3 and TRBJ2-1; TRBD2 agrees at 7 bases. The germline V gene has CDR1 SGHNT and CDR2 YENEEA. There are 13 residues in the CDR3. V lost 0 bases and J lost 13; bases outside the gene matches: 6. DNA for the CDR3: TGTGCCAGCAGCTTAGACCAGGGCGGGAGCCAGTTCTTC. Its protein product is CASSLDQGGSQFF.

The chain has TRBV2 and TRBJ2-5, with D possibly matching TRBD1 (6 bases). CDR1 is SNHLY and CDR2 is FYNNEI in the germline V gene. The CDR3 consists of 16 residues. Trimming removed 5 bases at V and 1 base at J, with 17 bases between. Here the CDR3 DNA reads TGTGCCAGCAGTCTTTCGGGGCAGGGGTTCCAAGAGACCCAGTACTTC. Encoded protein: CASSLSGQGFQETQYF.